The 26 T cell receptor beta chains in this list originate from one sample, sequenced in a study of blood T cells in healthy people across ages. Primers used in a second PCR of about 7 to 12 cycles were a sample-barcoded 5' primer and a J-beta primer mix. One entry per CDR3 protein, called by TCRdb with MiXCR from the 5' RACE reads. Of about 1.8 million distinct CDR3 sequences listed, about 50% are singletons. Sequencing input: blood. These receptors originate from a woman in her thirties or forties in good health.

The chain links TRBV20-1 to TRBJ1-2, with 11 nucleotides matching TRBD1. J gave up 4 bases and V 5 bases, and 6 bases lay outside the gene matches. Germline V gene data show CDR1 as DFQATT and CDR2 as SNEGSKA (reference sequence). CDR3 length: 14 residues. The DNA for the CDR3 is TGCAGTGCTCAAAGGACAGGGGGCGTCTATGGCTACACCTTC. Translating gives CSAQRTGGVYGYTF.

The genes are TRBV5-8 and TRBJ2-1, with D perhaps being TRBD1 or TRBD2 (5 bases each). Germline V gene sequence: CDR1 SGHTS, CDR2 YDEGEE. V gave up 4 bases and J gave up 0 bases, with 11 bases separating them. The CDR3 covers 15 residues. CDR3 nucleotides: TGTGCCAGCAGCCACGGGACGGTCTCCTACAATGAGCAGTTCTTC. Translated: CASSHGTVSYNEQFF.

The chain is built from TRBV4-3 and TRBJ1-2; D gene unclear. Germline V CDR1 and CDR2: LGHNA, YSLEER. V was cut by 1 base and J by 1 base, with 7 bases left in between. The CDR3 extends over 14 amino acids. The CDR3 nucleotides read TGCGCCAGCAGCCAAGTTAGAGTTAACTATGGCTACACCTTC. As protein: CASSQVRVNYGYTF.

The table lists this clonotype with a few counts. The V and J genes are TRBV12-3 or TRBV12-4 and TRBJ1-5; D remains unclear. Between the trimmed V and J ends, which lost 3 bases and 2 bases, there was a span of 14 bases. CDR3 length: 16 amino acids. CDR3 residues: CASSFHFGRGNQPQHF. CDR3 in DNA: TGTGCCAGCAGTTTCCATTTCGGTCGGGGCAATCAGCCCCAGCATTTT.

This clonotype was picked up many times. The CDR3 sequence is CSVENREAYEQYF. The CDR3 coding sequence is TGCAGCGTTGAAAATAGGGAAGCCTACGAGCAGTACTTC. The chain couples TRBV29-1 to TRBJ2-7; D is unresolved. The length of the CDR3 is 13 residues. The germline gives CDR1 SQVTM, CDR2 ANQGSEA. V was cut by 2 bases and J by 2 bases, with 10 bases left in between.

The V gene is TRBV28, the J gene TRBJ2-7; D unresolved. Trimming pared 2 bases from V and 7 bases from J, leaving 9 bases between. Per the germline V gene, CDR1 is MDHEN and CDR2 is SYDVKM. CDR3 length: 12 residues. The DNA of the CDR3 is TGTGCCAGCAGTTTAATACCGAGTGAGCAGTACTTC. Translation: CASSLIPSEQYF.

The chain joins TRBV27 to TRBJ2-3, with D possibly being TRBD1 or TRBD2 (5 bases each). Germline V gene lookup returns CDR1 MNHEY and CDR2 SMNVEV (reference sequence). V was trimmed by 8 bases and J by 1 base, leaving 13 bases between them. The CDR3 sequence is 14 residues long. CDR3 in amino acids: CASVPGPGTDTQYF. CDR3 in DNA: TGTGCCAGCGTACCGGGACCGGGCACAGATACGCAGTATTTT.

The rearrangement links TRBV7-2 to TRBJ2-3, with 10 positions matching TRBD2. Germline V lookup: CDR1 SGHTA, CDR2 FQGNSA. The CDR3 sequence is 12 residues long. After removal of 1 base from V and 14 bases from J, the junction contained 3 bases not matched to a gene. CDR3 loop: CASSLEAGGRYF. In nucleotides, the CDR3 is TGTGCCAGCAGCTTAGAAGCGGGGGGGCGGTATTTT.

This chain connects TRBV5-1 to TRBJ2-6; the D is unclear. Trimming shortened V by 6 bases and J by 0 bases, and 13 bases separated the two germline ends. The CDR3 extends over 16 amino acids. Germline CDR1 and CDR2: SGHRS and YFSETQ. CDR3 nucleotides: TGCGCCAGCACTAATCAAGAGAGCTCTGGGGCCAACGTCCTGACTTTC. Translation: CASTNQESSGANVLTF.

This clonotype has a single count. The chain uses TRBV7-8 and TRBJ1-2, with TRBD1 as a possible D gene (5 bases). Trimming pared 4 bases from V and 8 bases from J, leaving 17 bases between. The CDR3 totals 14 residues. Germline CDR1 and CDR2: SGHVS and FQNEAQ. In DNA form, the CDR3 reads TGTGCCAGCAGCTCCCTTGGGGCCCGGGTAGGCTACACCTTC. Translating gives CASSSLGARVGYTF. The full variable domain, with the rest looked up from reference TRBV7-8 and TRBJ1-2, is GAGVSQSPRYKVAKRGQDVALRCDPISGHVSLFWYQQALGQGPEFLTYFQNEAQLDKSGLPSDRFFAERPEGSVSTLKIQRTQQEDSAVYLCASSSLGARVGYTFGSGTRLTVV.

The chain employs TRBV4-1 and TRBJ1-2; D is unclear. V lost 0 bases, J lost 2 bases, and 13 bases lay in between. The CDR3 totals 16 residues. CDR1 is MGHRA, CDR2 YSYEKL, per germline. The CDR3 DNA reads TGCGCCAGCAGCCAAGATCGCCAGGACTTAAACTATGGCTACACCTTC. Amino acids: CASSQDRQDLNYGYTF.

This clonotype was seen a few times. V gene TRBV7-2 combines with J gene TRBJ1-5; perhaps TRBD1 as D (6 bases). Germline assignment: CDR1 SGHTA and CDR2 FQGNSA. The V end lost 0 bases, the J end lost 3 bases, and 9 bases lay between the germline ends. The length of the CDR3 is 15 residues. The DNA of the CDR3 is TGTGCCAGCAGCTTAGCTGGACAGATCAATCAGCCCCAGCATTTT. Residues: CASSLAGQINQPQHF.

This chain links TRBV6-2 or TRBV6-3 with TRBJ2-1, with 8 bases lining up with TRBD1. V shed 6 bases and J 7 bases; nucleotides not matched to a gene: 14. The CDR3 extends over 16 amino acids. Germline V gene data show CDR1 as MNHEY and CDR2 as SVGEGT. CDR3 in DNA: TGTGCCAGCAGGATTCTTCCTCGGACAGGGACGAATGAGCAGTTCTTC. It yields the protein CASRILPRTGTNEQFF.

This chain connects TRBV9 to TRBJ2-7; D is unclear. V lost 0 bases and J lost 2, with 12 bases in between. This CDR3 region has 15 residues. Germline values: CDR1 SGDLS, CDR2 YYNGEE. The CDR3 is CASSVDLRATYEQYF. The CDR3 nucleotides read TGTGCCAGCAGCGTAGACCTACGGGCAACCTACGAGCAGTACTTC.

CDR3 bases: TGTGCCAGCAGCCCGACTTCCGGGACAGGGGGCTCAGGTACGCAGTATTTT. It encodes CASSPTSGTGGSGTQYF. The rearrangement uses TRBV7-2 and TRBJ2-3; TRBD1 aligns across 12 bases. CDR3 length: 17 residues. With 5 bases clipped from V and 8 bases from J, the junction kept 14 bases outside the gene matches. Per the germline V gene, CDR1 is SGHTA and CDR2 is FQGNSA.

This chain connects TRBV6-1 to TRBJ2-3; D is perhaps TRBD1 or TRBD2 (5 bases each). The CDR3 spans 13 residues. V dropped 8 bases and J dropped 1 base, with 10 bases sitting between them. Germline lookup yields CDR1 MNHNS and CDR2 SASEGT. The CDR3 loop is CASRLGGTDTQYF. The CDR3 coding sequence is TGTGCCAGCCGTTTGGGGGGCACAGATACGCAGTATTTT.

The chain links TRBV28 to TRBJ2-3; 8 bases are a match to TRBD1. The CDR3 has 19 residues. After removal of 0 bases from V and 4 bases from J, the junction contained 15 bases not matched to a gene. Germline lookup yields CDR1 MDHEN and CDR2 SYDVKM. Here the CDR3 reads CASSLWSRGAGGAPDTQYF. In DNA, the CDR3 is TGTGCCAGCAGTTTATGGAGCCGTGGTGCAGGGGGCGCGCCAGATACGCAGTATTTT.

This sequence joins TRBV7-9 and TRBJ1-4; 8 positions agree with TRBD1. The ends lost 2 bases at V and 7 bases at J; junction bases unmatched: 9. The CDR3 totals 16 residues. Germline CDR1 SEHNR, CDR2 FQNEAQ (reference sequence). Here the CDR3 DNA reads TGTGCCAGCAGCTTATACCCGACAGGGGTTGTTGAAAAACTGTTTTTT. Protein sequence: CASSLYPTGVVEKLFF.

The table lists this clonotype with a count of one. J is TRBJ1-1 and V is TRBV7-2, with D unclear. The CDR3 has 14 amino acids. Trimming removed 2 bases from V and 6 bases from J, with 13 bases in between. CDR1 and CDR2 from the germline V gene are SGHTA and FQGNSA. CDR3 in amino acids: CASSLFNFAAEAFF. The CDR3 DNA is TGTGCCAGCAGCTTATTTAACTTTGCCGCTGAAGCTTTCTTT.

This clonotype appeared a few times. V is TRBV20-1 and J is TRBJ2-7, with D possibly being TRBD2 (5 bases). The J call may be mistaken, given a closer DNA end match to TRBJ2-5. CDR3 length: 13 amino acids. Germline values: CDR1 DFQATT, CDR2 SNEGSKA (reference sequence). CDR3 nucleotides: TGCAGTGCTGAGGGCCCCCCGCTGCGGACCCAGTACTTC. This sequence encodes CSAEGPPLRTQYF.

In this sample, this clonotype turned up a few times. DNA of the CDR3: TGCGCCAGCAGCCAAGATAGAGAGGGTGGGGACTATGGCTACACCTTC. Translating gives CASSQDREGGDYGYTF. This rearrangement joins TRBV4-3 to TRBJ1-2; D is unclear. Germline-derived CDR1 and CDR2 are LGHNA and YSLEER. Trimming stripped 0 bases from V and 3 bases from J, with 14 bases between. This CDR3 region has 16 residues.

The chain links TRBV2 to TRBJ2-7; TRBD2 might be the D (5 bases). The CDR3 runs to 14 residues. Trimming removed 2 bases at V and 4 bases at J, with 12 bases between. The germline gives CDR1 SNHLY, CDR2 FYNNEI. CDR3 protein: CASSERGSLYEQYF. In DNA form, the CDR3 reads TGTGCCAGCAGTGAACGAGGGAGCTTGTACGAGCAGTACTTC.

This chain connects TRBV5-6 to TRBJ2-5; TRBD1 matches at 11 bases. CDR3 length equals 13 residues. V was pared by 4 bases and J by 7 bases, with 3 bases of the junction left unmatched. Germline CDR1 is SGHDT and CDR2 is YYEEEE. The CDR3 region has the DNA TGTGCCAGCAGCGGGGGGACAGGGGGGACCCAGTACTTC. This encodes CASSGGTGGTQYF.

Only a few counts were recorded for this clonotype. The CDR3 DNA sequence: TGTGCCAGCAGCGGACCTGCGGATGGCTACACCTTC. As protein: CASSGPADGYTF. The chain employs TRBV7-9 and TRBJ1-2, with unresolved D. CDR3 length equals 12 residues. Germline loops: CDR1 SEHNR, CDR2 FQNEAQ (reference sequence). Trimming pared 5 bases from V and 6 bases from J, leaving 10 bases between.

CDR3 amino acids: CASGVGYNEQFF. The CDR3 nucleotides are TGTGCTAGTGGTGTCGGATACAATGAGCAGTTCTTC. This sequence joins TRBV12-5 and TRBJ2-1; no clear D gene. This CDR3 region has 12 residues. Germline V gene data show CDR1 as LGHNT and CDR2 as FRNRAP. Trimming removed 5 bases at V and 4 bases at J, with 6 bases between.

The chain uses TRBV7-6 and TRBJ1-2; D may be TRBD1 (6 bases). The V end was cut by 0 bases, the J end by 4 bases, with 12 bases between. Per the germline V gene, CDR1 is SGHVS and CDR2 is FNYEAQ. This CDR3 region has 15 residues. CDR3 in DNA: TGTGCCAGCAGCTTAGCAGGAGGACAGCGCTATGGCTACACCTTC. It is translated as CASSLAGGQRYGYTF.